A selection of T cell receptor beta chains follows, all from one sample in a study of T cell changes during pregnancy in multiple sclerosis. Assay: immunoSEQ multiplex PCR; the TCRdb copy retains only in-frame clones and omits some. The data show roughly 42,000 clones, 85% to 95% seen once. The specimen comprised CD8+ T cells from peripheral blood mononuclear cells, sampled in the third trimester of pregnancy. Every receptor here comes from a female donor with multiple sclerosis, enrolled in a pregnancy study. The CDR3 runs from the conserved cysteine through the conserved F or W. A D gene is named only where the DNA matches it firmly. A clone size is listed for some rows: how often the clone was seen (once, few, many), or a class if it is expanded.

TRBV4-3,TRBJ2-7,TRBD2,NA,CASSQDSGDYEQYF,TGCGCCAGCAGCCAAGATAGCGGGGATTACGAGCAGTACTTC
TRBV4-1,TRBJ2-7,TRBD1,NA,CASRSAPGGSYEQYF,TGCGCCAGCAGATCGGCGCCAGGGGGTTCCTACGAGCAGTACTTC
TRBV5-4,TRBJ2-3,TRBD2,NA,CASSLGLAGADTQYF,TGTGCCAGCAGCTTGGGCCTAGCGGGGGCAGATACGCAGTATTTT
TRBV20-1,TRBJ2-7,NA,NA,CSALRGYEQYF,TGCAGTGCTTTAAGGGGGTACGAGCAGTACTTC
TRBV28,TRBJ2-3,TRBD2,NA,CASSPSGDPTDTQYF,TGTGCCAGCAGTCCTAGCGGAGACCCCACAGATACGCAGTATTTT
TRBV7-9,TRBJ2-1,NA,NA,CASRSGSGDEQFF,TGTGCCAGCAGGTCTGGGTCCGGGGATGAGCAGTTCTTC
TRBV11-3,TRBJ1-4,TRBD1,NA,CASNPAGGGGEKLFF,TGTGCCAGCAACCCAGCAGGGGGCGGAGGCGAAAAACTGTTTTTT
TRBV19,TRBJ2-7,TRBD1,once,CASSISVGQDSYEQYF,TGTGCCAGTAGTATTTCTGTGGGACAGGATTCCTACGAGCAGTACTTC
TRBV27,TRBJ2-7,NA,NA,CASSLNPSGPSYEQYF,TGTGCCAGCAGTCTTAATCCGAGCGGGCCCTCCTACGAGCAGTACTTC
TRBV19,TRBJ1-1,NA,NA,CASSIGITGTEAFF,TGTGCCAGTAGTATTGGAATTACGGGCACTGAAGCTTTCTTT
TRBV27,TRBJ2-2,TRBD1,NA,CASSLDPRDRVAGELFF,TGTGCCAGCAGTTTAGATCCCCGTGACAGGGTCGCCGGGGAGCTGTTTTTT
TRBV5-6,TRBJ2-3,NA,NA,CASSLFAGSPDTQYF,TGTGCCAGCAGCCTGTTCGCGGGATCACCAGATACGCAGTATTTT
TRBV27,TRBJ1-2,TRBD1,once,CASSGQGTPGGYTF,TGTGCCAGCAGTGGACAGGGTACACCGGGTGGCTACACCTTC
TRBV19,TRBJ1-1,NA,NA,CASSGQMNTEAFF,TGTGCCAGTAGTGGACAGATGAACACTGAAGCTTTCTTT
TRBV2,TRBJ1-5,NA,many,CASRGSDSESNQPQHF,TGTGCCAGCAGGGGCTCGGACTCCGAATCGAATCAGCCCCAGCATTTT
TRBV12-5,TRBJ1-2,NA,NA,CASGRPPVSNYGYTF,TGTGCTAGTGGTCGTCCACCGGTTTCTAACTATGGCTACACCTTC
TRBV28,TRBJ2-7,TRBD2,once,CASSLVAGEDEQYF,TGTGCCAGCAGTTTAGTGGCGGGAGAGGACGAGCAGTACTTC
TRBV5-1,TRBJ2-1,NA,NA,CASSLSELTRTDNNEQFF,TGCGCCAGCAGCTTATCGGAACTCACGAGGACAGATAACAATGAGCAGTTCTTC